This entry features one T cell receptor (beta chain) sequence. Its antigen remains unidentified. The record originates from a study of naive and memory T cell subsets. After the first PCR, alpha and beta chain libraries were processed separately. Four subsets defined by CD45RA and CD27 were sorted after CD3, CD4, CD8 and live/dead staining. General study findings and limits: Naive repertoires, especially CD8, held a few larger clonotypes, possibly memory cells re-expressing CD45RA. Gini index rose across naive, CM, EM and EMRA in CD4 and CD8.

The V gene end was trimmed by 7 bases and the J gene end by 2 bases; junction bases not matched to a gene: 21. This CDR3 is built from 20 residues. Germline V lookup: CDR1 MNHEY, CDR2 SVGEGT. Two oligonucleotides, mixed equimolar, formed the beta constant-region primer covering TRBC1 and TRBC2. Four rounds of PCR amplified the ligated cDNA using nested alpha and beta constant-region primers plus SP2. An oligonucleotide with the SP2 primer and a 12-nucleotide UMI was ligated to the cDNA 3' end. MiXCR, run by TCRdb on the UMI-ligation and nested PCR reads, gives a single entry per CDR3 protein. This table holds 150,000 or so distinct CDR3 sequences, roughly 20% found once.

Material for sequencing was naive CD4+ T cells from blood. The sequence came from a human donor in good health. The chain recombines TRBV6-2 or TRBV6-3 with TRBJ2-7, with 12 nucleotides matching TRBD2. CDR3 nucleotides: TGTGCCAGCACCCATCCCCCTAGGACTAGCGGGATTCTCGTTGCCTACGAGCAGTACTTC. Translation gives CASTHPPRTSGILVAYEQYF.